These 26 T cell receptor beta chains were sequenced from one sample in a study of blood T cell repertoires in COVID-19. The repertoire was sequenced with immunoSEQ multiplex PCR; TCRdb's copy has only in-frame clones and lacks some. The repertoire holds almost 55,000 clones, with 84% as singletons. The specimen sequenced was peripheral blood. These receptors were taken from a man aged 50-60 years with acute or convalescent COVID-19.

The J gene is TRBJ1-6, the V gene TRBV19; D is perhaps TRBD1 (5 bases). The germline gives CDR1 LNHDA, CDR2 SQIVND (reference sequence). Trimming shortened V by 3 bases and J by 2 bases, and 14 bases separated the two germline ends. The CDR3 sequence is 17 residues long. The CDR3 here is CASSIRRDGAYNSPLHF. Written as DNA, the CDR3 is TGTGCCAGTAGTATTCGCAGGGATGGCGCCTATAATTCACCCCTCCACTTT.

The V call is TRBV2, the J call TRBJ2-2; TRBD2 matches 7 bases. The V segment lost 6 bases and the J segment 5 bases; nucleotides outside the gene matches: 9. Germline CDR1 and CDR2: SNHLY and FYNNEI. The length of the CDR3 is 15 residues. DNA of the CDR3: TGTGCCAGCAGAGCCCGGGACTACCAAACCGGGGAGCTGTTTTTT. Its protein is CASRARDYQTGELFF.

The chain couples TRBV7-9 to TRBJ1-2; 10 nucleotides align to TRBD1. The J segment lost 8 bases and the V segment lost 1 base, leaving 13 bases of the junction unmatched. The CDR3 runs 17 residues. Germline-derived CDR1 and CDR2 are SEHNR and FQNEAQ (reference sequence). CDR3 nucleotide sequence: TGTGCCAGCAGCTTAGGTCCGGGACAGGGGCCGAAACTCGGCTACACCTTC. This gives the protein CASSLGPGQGPKLGYTF.

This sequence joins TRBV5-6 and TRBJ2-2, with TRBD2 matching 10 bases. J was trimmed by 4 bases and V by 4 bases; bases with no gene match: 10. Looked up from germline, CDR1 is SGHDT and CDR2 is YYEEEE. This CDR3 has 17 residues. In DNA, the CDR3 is TGTGCCAGCAGCCGATGGGGTGGACTAGCGGTCACCGGGGAGCTGTTTTTT. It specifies CASSRWGGLAVTGELFF.

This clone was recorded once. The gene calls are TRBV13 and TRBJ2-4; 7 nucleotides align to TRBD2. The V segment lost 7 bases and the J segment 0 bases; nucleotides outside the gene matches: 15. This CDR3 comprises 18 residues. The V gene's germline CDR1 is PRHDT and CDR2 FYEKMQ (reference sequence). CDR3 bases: TGTGCCAGCACCACGGAGGGGCGGGGGTTCGTAGCCAAAAACATTCAGTACTTC. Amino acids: CASTTEGRGFVAKNIQYF. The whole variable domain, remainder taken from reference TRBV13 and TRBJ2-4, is AAGVIQSPRHLIKEKRETATLKCYPIPRHDTVYWYQQGPGQDPQFLISFYEKMQSDKGSIPDRFSAQQFSDYHSELNMSSLELGDSALYFCASTTEGRGFVAKNIQYFGAGTRLSVL.

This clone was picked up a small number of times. Here the CDR3 DNA reads TGCGCCAGCAGTGAGTCCTTACTAGCGGGGGGCCGAAGGGAGCAGTTCTTC. Translated, it gives CASSESLLAGGRREQFF. The V gene is TRBV10-2, the J gene TRBJ2-1; 12 nucleotides agree with TRBD2. The CDR3 contains 17 residues. The junction had 10 bases not matched to a gene; V was cut back by 0 bases and J by 10 bases. Germline CDR1 WSHSY, CDR2 SAAADI.

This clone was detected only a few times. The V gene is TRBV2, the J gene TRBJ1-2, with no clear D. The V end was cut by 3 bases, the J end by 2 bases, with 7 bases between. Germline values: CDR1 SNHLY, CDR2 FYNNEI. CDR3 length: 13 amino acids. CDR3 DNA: TGTGCCAGCAGTGAGTCGGTAAACTATGGCTACACCTTC. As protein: CASSESVNYGYTF.

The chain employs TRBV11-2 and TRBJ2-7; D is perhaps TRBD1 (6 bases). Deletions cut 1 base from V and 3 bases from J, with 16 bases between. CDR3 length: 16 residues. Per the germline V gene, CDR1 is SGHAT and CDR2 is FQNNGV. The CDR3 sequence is CASSLVLLDSFYEQYF. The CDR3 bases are TGTGCCAGCAGCTTAGTGTTGTTGGACAGTTTCTACGAGCAGTACTTC.

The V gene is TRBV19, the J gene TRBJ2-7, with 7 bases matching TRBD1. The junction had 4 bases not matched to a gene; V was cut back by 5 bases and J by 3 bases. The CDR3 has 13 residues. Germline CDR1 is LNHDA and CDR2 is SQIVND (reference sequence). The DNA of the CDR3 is TGTGCCAGTAGTTGGGCAGGGGGCTACGAGCAGTACTTC. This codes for CASSWAGGYEQYF.

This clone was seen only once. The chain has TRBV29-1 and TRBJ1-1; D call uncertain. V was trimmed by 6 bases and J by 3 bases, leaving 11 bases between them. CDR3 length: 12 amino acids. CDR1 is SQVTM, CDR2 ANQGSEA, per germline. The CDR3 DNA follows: TGCAGCGTGTCCGGGATGGACACTGAAGCTTTCTTT. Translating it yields CSVSGMDTEAFF.

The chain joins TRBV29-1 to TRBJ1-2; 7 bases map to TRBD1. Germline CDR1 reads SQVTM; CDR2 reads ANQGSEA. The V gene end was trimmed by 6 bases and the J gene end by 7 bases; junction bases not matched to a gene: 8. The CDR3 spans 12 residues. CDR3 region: CSVGTVIVGYTF. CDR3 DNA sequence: TGCAGCGTGGGGACAGTGATAGTTGGCTACACCTTC. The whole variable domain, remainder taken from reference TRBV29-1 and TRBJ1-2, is SAVISQKPSRDICQRGTSLTIQCQVDSQVTMMFWYRQQPGQSLTLIATANQGSEATYESGFVIDKFPISRPNLTFSTLTVSNMSPEDSSIYLCSVGTVIVGYTFGSGTRLTVV.

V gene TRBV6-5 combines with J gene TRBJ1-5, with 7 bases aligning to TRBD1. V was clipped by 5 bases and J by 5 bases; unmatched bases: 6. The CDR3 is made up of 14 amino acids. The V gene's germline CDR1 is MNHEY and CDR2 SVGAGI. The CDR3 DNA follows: TGTGCCAGCAGTATGGGGACAGATGATCAGCCCCAGCATTTT. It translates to CASSMGTDDQPQHF.

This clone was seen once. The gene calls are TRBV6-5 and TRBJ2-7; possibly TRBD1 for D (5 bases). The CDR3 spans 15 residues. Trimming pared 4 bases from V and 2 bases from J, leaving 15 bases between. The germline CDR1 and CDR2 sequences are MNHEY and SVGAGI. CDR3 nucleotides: TGTGCCAGCAGTTCGGCAATGAAGGGGACCTACGAGCAGTACTTC. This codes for CASSSAMKGTYEQYF.

The CDR3 loop reads CATSDADSLEYNSPLHF. The CDR3 DNA sequence: TGTGCCACCAGTGATGCGGACAGTCTCGAGTATAATTCACCCCTCCACTTT. V is TRBV24-1 and J is TRBJ1-6; D is perhaps TRBD1 (6 bases). Trimming removed 3 bases at V and 4 bases at J, with 15 bases between. CDR1 and CDR2 from the germline V gene are KGHDR and SFDVKD. The CDR3 is 17 amino acids.

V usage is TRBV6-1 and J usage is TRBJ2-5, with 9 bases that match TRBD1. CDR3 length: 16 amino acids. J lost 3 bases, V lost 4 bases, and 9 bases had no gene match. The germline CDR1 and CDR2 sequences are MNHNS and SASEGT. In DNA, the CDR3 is TGTGCCAGCAGTGTGGGGACAGGGAGCCGAAAAGAGACCCAGTACTTC. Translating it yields CASSVGTGSRKETQYF.

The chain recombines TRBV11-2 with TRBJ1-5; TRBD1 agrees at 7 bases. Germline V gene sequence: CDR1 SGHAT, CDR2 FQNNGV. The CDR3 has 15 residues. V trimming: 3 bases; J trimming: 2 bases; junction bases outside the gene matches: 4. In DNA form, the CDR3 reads TGTGCCAGCAGCTTGGGGACAGTCGGCAATCAGCCCCAGCATTTT. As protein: CASSLGTVGNQPQHF.

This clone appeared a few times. The CDR3 reads CASSLAGSGELFF. The DNA of the CDR3 is TGTGCCAGCAGCTTAGCGGGGTCCGGGGAGCTGTTTTTT. The V and J genes are TRBV7-3 and TRBJ2-2, with D maybe TRBD2 (6 bases). CDR1 and CDR2 (germline): SGHTA, FQGTGA. Between the trimmed V and J ends, which lost 2 bases and 6 bases, there was a span of 7 bases. The CDR3 loop spans 13 amino acids. The variable domain in full, completed from reference TRBV7-3 and TRBJ2-2, reads GAGVSQTPSNKVTEKGKYVELRCDPISGHTALYWYRQSLGQGPEFLIYFQGTGAADDSGLPNDRFFAVRPEGSVSTLKIQRTERGDSAVYLCASSLAGSGELFFGEGSRLTVL.

CDR3 sequence (DNA): TGTGCCAGCAGTTACTCGGAGAGACACGAGCAGTACTTC. Amino acids: CASSYSERHEQYF. V gene TRBV6-2 or TRBV6-3 combines with J gene TRBJ2-7; D not certain. The germline V gene encodes CDR1 MNHEY and CDR2 SVGEGT. V dropped 0 bases and J dropped 5 bases, with 8 bases sitting between them. The CDR3 is 13 residues long.

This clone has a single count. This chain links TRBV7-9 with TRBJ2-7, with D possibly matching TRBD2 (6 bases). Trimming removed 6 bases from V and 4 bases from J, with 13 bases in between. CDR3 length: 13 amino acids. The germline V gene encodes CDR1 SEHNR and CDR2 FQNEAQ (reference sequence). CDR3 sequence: CASRSGLEYEQYF. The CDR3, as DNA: TGTGCCAGCAGGTCGGGACTGGAGTACGAGCAGTACTTC. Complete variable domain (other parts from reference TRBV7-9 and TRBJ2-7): DTGVSQNPRHKITKRGQNVTFRCDPISEHNRLYWYRQTLGQGPEFLTYFQNEAQLEKSRLLSDRFSAERPKGSFSTLEIQRTEQGDSAMYLCASRSGLEYEQYFGPGTRLTVT.

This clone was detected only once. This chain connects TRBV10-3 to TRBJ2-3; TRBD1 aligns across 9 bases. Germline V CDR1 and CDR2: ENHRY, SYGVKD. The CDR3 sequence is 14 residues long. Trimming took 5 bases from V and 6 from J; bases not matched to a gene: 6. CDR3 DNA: TGTGCCATCAGTTCCGGGACAGGGTGGGATACGCAGTATTTT. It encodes CAISSGTGWDTQYF.

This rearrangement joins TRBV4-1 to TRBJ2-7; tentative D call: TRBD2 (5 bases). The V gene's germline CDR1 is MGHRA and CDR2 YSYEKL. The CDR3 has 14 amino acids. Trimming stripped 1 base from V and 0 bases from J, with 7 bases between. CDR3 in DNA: TGCGCCAGCAGCCAAGTCGGACTCTCCTACGAGCAGTACTTC. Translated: CASSQVGLSYEQYF.

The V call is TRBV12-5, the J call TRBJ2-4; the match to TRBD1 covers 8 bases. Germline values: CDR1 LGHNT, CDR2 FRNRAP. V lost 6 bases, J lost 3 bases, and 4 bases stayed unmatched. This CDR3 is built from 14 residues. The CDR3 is CASGPGQDKNIQYF. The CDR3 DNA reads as TGTGCTAGTGGCCCGGGACAGGACAAAAACATTCAGTACTTC.

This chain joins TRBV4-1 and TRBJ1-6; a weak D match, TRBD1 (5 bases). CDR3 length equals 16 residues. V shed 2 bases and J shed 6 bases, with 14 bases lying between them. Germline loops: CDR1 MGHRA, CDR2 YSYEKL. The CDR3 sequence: CASSQPGTGGNSPLHF. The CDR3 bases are TGCGCCAGCAGCCAACCTGGGACGGGAGGTAATTCACCCCTCCACTTT.

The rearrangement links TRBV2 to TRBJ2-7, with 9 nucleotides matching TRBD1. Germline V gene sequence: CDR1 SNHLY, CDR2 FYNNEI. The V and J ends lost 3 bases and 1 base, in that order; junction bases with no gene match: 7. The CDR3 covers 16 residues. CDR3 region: CASSDPGTGPSYEQYF. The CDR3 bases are TGTGCCAGCAGTGACCCCGGGACAGGGCCATCCTACGAGCAGTACTTC.

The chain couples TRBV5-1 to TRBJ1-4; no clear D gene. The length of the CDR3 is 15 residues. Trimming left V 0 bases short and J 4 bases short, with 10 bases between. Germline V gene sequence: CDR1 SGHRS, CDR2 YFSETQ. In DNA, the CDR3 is TGCGCCAGCAGCTTGGGTACAGCTTTTAATGAAAAACTGTTTTTT. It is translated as CASSLGTAFNEKLFF.

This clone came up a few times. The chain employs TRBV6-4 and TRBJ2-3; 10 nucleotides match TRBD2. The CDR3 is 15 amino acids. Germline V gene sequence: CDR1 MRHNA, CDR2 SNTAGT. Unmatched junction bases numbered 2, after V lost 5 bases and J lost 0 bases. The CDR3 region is CASSRLAGSTDTQYF. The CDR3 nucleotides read TGTGCCAGCAGTCGACTAGCGGGTAGCACAGATACGCAGTATTTT.